A selection of T cell receptor beta chains follows, all from one sample in a study of OX40 agonist ivuxolimab in advanced cancers. Clones were read by immunoSEQ multiplex PCR, and TCRdb kept only the in-frame ones, dropping some. The sample contains around 30,000 clones, approximately 88% of which appear only once. Here the sequenced sample was CD4+ or CD8+ T cells sorted from blood, taken in a trial of the OX40 agonist ivuxolimab. These receptor sequences come from an adult with an advanced solid tumor such as melanoma, head and neck, liver or kidney cancer. Both conserved end residues are part of each CDR3. A D gene is named only where the DNA matches it firmly. Rows may omit the clone size; those that give it use once, few, many or a size class.

>TRBV20-1|.|.|TRBJ2-1
CSVLWYNEQFF
TGCAGCGTATTGTGGTACAATGAGCAGTTCTTC
>TRBV19|TRBD1|.|TRBJ1-5
CASSAIQGQPQHF
TGTGCCAGTAGTGCGATACAGGGGCAGCCCCAGCATTTT
>TRBV11-2|TRBD2|.|TRBJ2-7
CASSLGGRELLYEQYF
TGTGCCAGCAGCTTAGGAGGGAGGGAACTATTGTACGAGCAGTACTTC
>TRBV7-2|TRBD1|few|TRBJ2-7
CASSSPGQTYEQYF
TGTGCCAGCAGTTCACCGGGACAGACCTACGAGCAGTACTTC
>TRBV20-1|.|.|TRBJ2-1
CSARDHYEQFF
TGCAGTGCTAGAGATCATTATGAGCAGTTCTTC
>TRBV27|.|.|TRBJ2-7
CASSYRVGYEQYF
TGTGCCAGCAGTTACAGGGTAGGCTACGAGCAGTACTTC
>TRBV5-5|.|.|TRBJ2-7
CASSLASFYEQYF
TGTGCCAGCAGCTTGGCTTCTTTCTACGAGCAGTACTTC
>TRBV5-6|.|.|TRBJ2-1
CASSDYNEQFF
TGTGCCAGCAGCGATTACAATGAGCAGTTCTTC
>TRBV7-7|.|.|TRBJ2-1
CASSLAAGSSHEQFF
TGTGCTAGCAGCTTAGCTGCGGGCAGTAGCCATGAGCAGTTCTTC
>TRBV4-1|TRBD1|.|TRBJ2-1
CASSPGQGWGNEQFF
TGCGCCAGCAGCCCGGGACAGGGGTGGGGCAATGAGCAGTTCTTC
>TRBV5-1|.|.|TRBJ2-1
CASSFYPGGNEQFF
TGCGCCAGCAGCTTTTATCCTGGGGGCAATGAGCAGTTCTTC
>TRBV7-9|.|.|TRBJ2-2
CASSQTENTGELFF
TGTGCCAGCAGCCAGACAGAAAACACCGGGGAGCTGTTTTTT
>TRBV7-6|.|.|TRBJ1-1
CASSFQGLDGEAFF
TGTGCCAGCAGCTTCCAGGGGTTGGACGGTGAAGCTTTCTTT
>TRBV27|TRBD2|.|TRBJ2-3
CASRLLAGGLSTDTQYF
TGTGCCAGCAGATTGCTAGCGGGGGGGCTTAGCACAGATACGCAGTATTTT
>TRBV5-4|TRBD1|.|TRBJ1-2
CASFTPGQGNYGYTF
TGTGCCAGCTTCACTCCGGGACAGGGGAACTATGGCTACACCTTC
>TRBV13|TRBD2|.|TRBJ2-3
CASSGGTPGLAGGSRDTQYF
TGTGCCAGCAGCGGCGGGACACCGGGACTAGCGGGGGGGTCCAGAGATACGCAGTATTTT
>TRBV9|TRBD1|.|TRBJ2-7
CASSPAGTGSEQYF
TGTGCCAGCAGCCCGGCCGGGACAGGTTCAGAGCAGTACTTC
>TRBV7-8|.|.|TRBJ2-7
CASSPHPGNYEQYF
TGTGCCAGCAGCCCCCATCCGGGGAACTACGAGCAGTACTTC
>TRBV15|.|.|TRBJ2-2
CATGPDRYTGELFF
TGTGCCACCGGCCCGGACAGATACACCGGGGAGCTGTTTTTT
>TRBV5-6|.|.|TRBJ2-7
CASSLGRAYEQYF
TGTGCCAGCAGCTTGGGCAGGGCCTACGAGCAGTACTTC
>TRBV11-2|TRBD2|.|TRBJ2-1
CASRDSGSYLTYNEQFF
TGTGCCAGCAGAGATAGCGGGTCGTATTTGACGTACAATGAGCAGTTCTTC
>TRBV9|TRBD1|.|TRBJ2-1
CASRGTGPYNEQFF
TGTGCCAGCAGAGGGACAGGCCCATACAATGAGCAGTTCTTC
>TRBV7-9|TRBD1|.|TRBJ1-3
CASSQTGPGNTIYF
TGTGCCAGCAGTCAGACAGGGCCTGGAAACACCATATATTTT
>TRBV28|TRBD1|.|TRBJ1-1
CASSFRGQGRNTEAFF
TGTGCCAGCAGTTTTCGAGGACAGGGGAGGAATACTGAAGCTTTCTTT
>TRBV4-3|.|once|TRBJ2-7
CASSQEIDGYEQYF
TGCGCCAGCAGCCAAGAAATAGACGGCTACGAGCAGTACTTC
>TRBV4-3|.|.|TRBJ2-7
CASSQPGGREQYF
TGCGCCAGCAGCCAACCAGGGGGGCGAGAGCAGTACTTC
>TRBV7-9|TRBD1|few|TRBJ2-2
CASSLGRDRGLPGELFF
TGTGCCAGCAGCTTAGGCCGGGACAGGGGGCTGCCCGGGGAGCTGTTTTTT
>TRBV30|TRBD1|.|TRBJ2-2
CACSWDRGRHTGELFF
TGTGCCTGTAGCTGGGACAGGGGGCGCCACACCGGGGAGCTGTTTTTT
>TRBV27|.|once|TRBJ2-5
CASSLAGKETQYF
TGTGCCAGCAGTTTAGCGGGGAAAGAGACCCAGTACTTC
>TRBV7-8|.|.|TRBJ2-5
CASSLQVLQETQYF
TGTGCCAGCAGCTTACAAGTCCTCCAAGAGACCCAGTACTTC
>TRBV6-5|.|.|TRBJ1-3
CASRERTEGNTIYF
TGTGCCAGCAGGGAGAGGACAGAAGGAAACACCATATATTTT
>TRBV10-3|TRBD1|.|TRBJ2-2
CAISESGGRSGELFF
TGTGCCATCAGTGAATCAGGGGGCAGGAGCGGGGAGCTGTTTTTT
>TRBV6-5|.|.|TRBJ2-3
CASSYPPSDTQYF
TGTGCCAGCAGTTACCCTCCCAGCGATACGCAGTATTTT
>TRBV15|.|.|TRBJ2-6
CATSRDGASGANVLTF
TGTGCCACCAGCAGAGACGGGGCGTCTGGGGCCAACGTCCTGACTTTC
>TRBV7-2|.|once|TRBJ2-7
CASSPGLVYEQYF
TGTGCCAGCAGCCCGGGACTGGTATACGAGCAGTACTTC
>TRBV28|.|once|TRBJ2-1
CASSFLGTHYGNEQFF
TGTGCCAGCAGTTTCCTCGGGACACACTACGGGAATGAGCAGTTCTTC
>TRBV4-3|.|.|TRBJ2-7
CASSRSRGLIYEQYF
TGCGCCAGCAGCCGCTCACGGGGACTTATATACGAGCAGTACTTC
>TRBV5-1|.|.|TRBJ1-2
CASSLGHANYGYTF
TGCGCCAGCAGCTTGGGGCACGCTAACTATGGCTACACCTTC
>TRBV15|.|.|TRBJ2-2
CATSRGRSTGELFF
TGTGCCACCAGCAGGGGCCGGAGCACCGGGGAGCTGTTTTTT
>TRBV6-6|.|once|TRBJ1-1
CASSPRDHWDTEAFF
TGTGCCAGCAGTCCCCGTGACCATTGGGACACTGAAGCTTTCTTT
>TRBV11-3|TRBD1|.|TRBJ2-3
CASSQGGTGLDTQYF
TGTGCCAGCAGCCAAGGAGGGACAGGGCTAGATACGCAGTATTTT